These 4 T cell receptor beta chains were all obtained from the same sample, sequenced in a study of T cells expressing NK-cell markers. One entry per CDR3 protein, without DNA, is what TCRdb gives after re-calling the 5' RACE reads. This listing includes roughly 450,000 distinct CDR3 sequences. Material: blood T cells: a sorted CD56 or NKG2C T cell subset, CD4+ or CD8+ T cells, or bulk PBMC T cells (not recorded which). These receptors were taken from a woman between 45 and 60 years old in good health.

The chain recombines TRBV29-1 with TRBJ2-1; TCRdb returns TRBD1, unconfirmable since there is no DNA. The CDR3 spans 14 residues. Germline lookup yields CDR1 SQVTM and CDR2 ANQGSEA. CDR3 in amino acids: CSVADSLSYNEQFF.

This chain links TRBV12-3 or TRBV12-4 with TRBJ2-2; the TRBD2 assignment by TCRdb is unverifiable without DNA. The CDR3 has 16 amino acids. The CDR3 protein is CASSGGRALGTGELFF.

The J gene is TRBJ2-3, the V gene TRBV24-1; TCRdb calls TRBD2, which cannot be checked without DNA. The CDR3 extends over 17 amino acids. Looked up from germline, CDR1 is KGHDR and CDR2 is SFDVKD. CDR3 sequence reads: CATSVNVAGGSTDTQYF.

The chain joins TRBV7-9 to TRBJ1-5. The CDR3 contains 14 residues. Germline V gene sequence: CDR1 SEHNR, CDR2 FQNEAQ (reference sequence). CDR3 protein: CASSPAGYNQPQHF. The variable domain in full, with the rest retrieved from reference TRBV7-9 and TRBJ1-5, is DTGVSQNPRHKITKRGQNVTFRCDPISEHNRLYWYRQTLGQGPEFLTYFQNEAQLEKSRLLSDRFSAERPKGSFSTLEIQRTEQGDSAMYLCASSPAGYNQPQHFGDGTRLSIL.